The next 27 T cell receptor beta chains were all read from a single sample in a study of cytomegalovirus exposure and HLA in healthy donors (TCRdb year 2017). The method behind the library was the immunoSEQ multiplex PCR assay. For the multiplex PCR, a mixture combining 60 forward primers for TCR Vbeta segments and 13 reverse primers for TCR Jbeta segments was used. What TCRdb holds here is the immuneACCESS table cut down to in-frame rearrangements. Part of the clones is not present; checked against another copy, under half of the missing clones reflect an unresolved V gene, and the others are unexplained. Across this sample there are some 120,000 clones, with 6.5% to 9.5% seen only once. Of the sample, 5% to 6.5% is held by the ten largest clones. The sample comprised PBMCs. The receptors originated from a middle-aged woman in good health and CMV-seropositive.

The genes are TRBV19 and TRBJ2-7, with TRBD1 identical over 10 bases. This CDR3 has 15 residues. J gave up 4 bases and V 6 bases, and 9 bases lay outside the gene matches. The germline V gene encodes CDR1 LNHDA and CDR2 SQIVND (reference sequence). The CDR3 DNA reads TGTGCCAGTAGGGGCCGGGACAGGGGATCTTACGAGCAGTACTTC. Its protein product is CASRGRDRGSYEQYF.

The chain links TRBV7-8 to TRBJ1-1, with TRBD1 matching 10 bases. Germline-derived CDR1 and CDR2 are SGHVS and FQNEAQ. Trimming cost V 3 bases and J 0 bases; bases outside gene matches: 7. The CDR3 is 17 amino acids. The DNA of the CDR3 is TGTGCCAGCAGCTTTGTCCCGGGACAGGGGATGAACACTGAAGCTTTCTTT. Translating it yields CASSFVPGQGMNTEAFF.

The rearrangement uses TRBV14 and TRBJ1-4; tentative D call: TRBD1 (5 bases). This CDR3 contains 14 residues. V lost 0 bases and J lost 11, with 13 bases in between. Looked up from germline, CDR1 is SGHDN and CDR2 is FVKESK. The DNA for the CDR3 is TGTGCCAGCAGCCAAGATACGTCCCCAGGGAAACTGTTTTTT. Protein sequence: CASSQDTSPGKLFF.

The CDR3 region has the DNA TGCGCCAGCAGCTTCACAGGGGCCCGATGGAATGAGCAGTTCTTC. It yields the protein CASSFTGARWNEQFF. The gene calls are TRBV5-1 and TRBJ2-1; 7 nucleotides match TRBD1. The CDR3 contains 15 residues. V shed 2 bases, J shed 7 bases, and the junction held 9 bases outside the gene matches. Germline lookup yields CDR1 SGHRS and CDR2 YFSETQ.

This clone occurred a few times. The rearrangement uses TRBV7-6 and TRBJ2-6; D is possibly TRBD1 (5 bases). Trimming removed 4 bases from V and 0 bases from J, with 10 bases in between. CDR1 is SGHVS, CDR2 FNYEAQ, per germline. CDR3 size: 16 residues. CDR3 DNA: TGTGCCAGCAGCTCTGCAGGGTACTCTGGGGCCAACGTCCTGACTTTC. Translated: CASSSAGYSGANVLTF.

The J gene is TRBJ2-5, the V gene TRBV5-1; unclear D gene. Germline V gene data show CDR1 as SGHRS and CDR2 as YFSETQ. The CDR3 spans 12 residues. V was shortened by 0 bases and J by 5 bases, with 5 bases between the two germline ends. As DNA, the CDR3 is TGCGCCAGCAGCTTGGGGGCGGAGACCCAGTACTTC. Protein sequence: CASSLGAETQYF.

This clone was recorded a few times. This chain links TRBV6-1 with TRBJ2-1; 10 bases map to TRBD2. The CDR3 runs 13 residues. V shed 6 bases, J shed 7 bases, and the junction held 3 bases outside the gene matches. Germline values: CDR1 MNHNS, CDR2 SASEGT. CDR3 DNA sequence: TGTGCCAGCAGAGCGGGGGGGTCGAATGAGCAGTTCTTC. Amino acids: CASRAGGSNEQFF.

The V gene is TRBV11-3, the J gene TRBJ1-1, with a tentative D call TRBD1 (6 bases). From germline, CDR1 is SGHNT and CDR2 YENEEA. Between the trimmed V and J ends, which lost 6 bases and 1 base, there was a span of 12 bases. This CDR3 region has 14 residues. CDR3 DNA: TGTGCCAGCAGAAGAATGGGACAGAACACTGAAGCTTTCTTT. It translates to CASRRMGQNTEAFF. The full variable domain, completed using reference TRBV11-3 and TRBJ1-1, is EAGVVQSPRYKIIEKKQPVAFWCNPISGHNTLYWYLQNLGQGPELLIRYENEEAVDDSQLPKDRFSAERLKGVDSTLKIQPAELGDSAVYLCASRRMGQNTEAFFGQGTRLTVV.

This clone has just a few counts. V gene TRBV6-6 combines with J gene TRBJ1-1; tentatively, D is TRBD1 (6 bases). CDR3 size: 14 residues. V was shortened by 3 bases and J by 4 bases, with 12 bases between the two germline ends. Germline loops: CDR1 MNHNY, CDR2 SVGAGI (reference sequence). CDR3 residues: CASSYLDSPTEAFF. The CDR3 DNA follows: TGTGCCAGCAGTTATTTGGACAGCCCCACTGAAGCTTTCTTT.

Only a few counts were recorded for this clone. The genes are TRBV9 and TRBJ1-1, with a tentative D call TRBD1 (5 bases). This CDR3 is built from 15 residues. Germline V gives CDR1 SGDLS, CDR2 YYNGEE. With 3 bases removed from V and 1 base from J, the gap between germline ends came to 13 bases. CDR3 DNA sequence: TGTGCCAGCAGCGCTGGGAGGGGTTGGAACACTGAAGCTTTCTTT. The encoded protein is CASSAGRGWNTEAFF.

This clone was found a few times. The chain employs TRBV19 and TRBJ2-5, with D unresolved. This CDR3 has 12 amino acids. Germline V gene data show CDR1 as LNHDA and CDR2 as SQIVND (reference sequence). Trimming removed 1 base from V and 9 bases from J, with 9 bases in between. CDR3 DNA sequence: TGTGCCAGTAGTATAGCCTCGGGTTCCCAGTACTTC. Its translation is CASSIASGSQYF. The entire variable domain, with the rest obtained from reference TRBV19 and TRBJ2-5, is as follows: DGGITQSPKYLFRKEGQNVTLSCEQNLNHDAMYWYRQDPGQGLRLIYYSQIVNDFQKGDIAEGYSVSREKKESFPLTVTSAQKNPTAFYLCASSIASGSQYFGPGTRLLVL.

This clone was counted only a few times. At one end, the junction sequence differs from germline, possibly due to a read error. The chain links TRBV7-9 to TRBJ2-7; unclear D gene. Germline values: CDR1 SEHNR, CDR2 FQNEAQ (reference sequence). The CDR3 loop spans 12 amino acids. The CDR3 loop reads CASSKPEAPHNF. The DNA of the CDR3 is TGTGCCAGCAGCAAACCCGAGGCACCGCATAACTTC.

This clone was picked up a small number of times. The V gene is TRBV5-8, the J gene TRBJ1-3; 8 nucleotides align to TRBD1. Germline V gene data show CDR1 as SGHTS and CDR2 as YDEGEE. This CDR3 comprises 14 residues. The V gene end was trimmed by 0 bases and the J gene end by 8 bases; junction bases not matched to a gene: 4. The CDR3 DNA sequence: TGTGCCAGCAGCTTGGACAGGGGGACGGACACCATATATTTT. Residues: CASSLDRGTDTIYF.

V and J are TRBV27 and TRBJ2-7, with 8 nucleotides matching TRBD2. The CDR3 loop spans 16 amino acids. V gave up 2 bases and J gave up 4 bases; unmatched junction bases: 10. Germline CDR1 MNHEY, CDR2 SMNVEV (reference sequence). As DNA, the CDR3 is TGTGCCAGCAGTTTAAGGAGTCCCCGGGGGGGTTACGAGCAGTACTTC. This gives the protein CASSLRSPRGGYEQYF.

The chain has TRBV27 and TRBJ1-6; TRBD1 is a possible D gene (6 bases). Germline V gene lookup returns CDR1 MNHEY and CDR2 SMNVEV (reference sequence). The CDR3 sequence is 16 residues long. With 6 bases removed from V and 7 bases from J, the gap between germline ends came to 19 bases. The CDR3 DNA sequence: TGTGCCAGCAGGCGGGGGATGGGGGCTGCGAATTCACCCCTCCACTTT. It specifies CASRRGMGAANSPLHF.

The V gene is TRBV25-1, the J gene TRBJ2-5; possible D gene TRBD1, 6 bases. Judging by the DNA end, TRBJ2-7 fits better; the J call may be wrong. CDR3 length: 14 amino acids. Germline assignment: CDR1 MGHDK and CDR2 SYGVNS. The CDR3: CASSERQDSYEQYF. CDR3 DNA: TGTGCCAGCAGTGAGCGACAGGACTCCTACGAGCAGTACTTC.

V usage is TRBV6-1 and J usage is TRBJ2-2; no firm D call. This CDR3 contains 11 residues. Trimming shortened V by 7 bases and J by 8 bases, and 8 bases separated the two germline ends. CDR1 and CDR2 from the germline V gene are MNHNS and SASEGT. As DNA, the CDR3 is TGTGCCAGCACCGAGAGGGGGGAGCTGTTTTTT. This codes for CASTERGELFF.

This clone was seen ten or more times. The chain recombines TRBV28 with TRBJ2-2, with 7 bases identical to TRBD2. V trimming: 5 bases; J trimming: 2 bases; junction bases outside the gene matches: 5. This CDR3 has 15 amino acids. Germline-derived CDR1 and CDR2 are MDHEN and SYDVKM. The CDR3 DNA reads TGTGCCAGCAGTGGGGGGGGGATTAACACCGGGGAGCTGTTTTTT. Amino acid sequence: CASSGGGINTGELFF.

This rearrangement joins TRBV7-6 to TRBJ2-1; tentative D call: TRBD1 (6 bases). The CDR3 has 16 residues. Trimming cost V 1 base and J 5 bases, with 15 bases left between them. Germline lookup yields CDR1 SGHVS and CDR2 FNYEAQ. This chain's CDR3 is CASSLGEGDIDNEQFF. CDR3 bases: TGTGCCAGCAGCTTAGGTGAGGGGGACATCGACAATGAGCAGTTCTTC. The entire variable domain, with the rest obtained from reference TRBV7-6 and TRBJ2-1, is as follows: GAGVSQSPRYKVTKRGQDVALRCDPISGHVSLYWYRQALGQGPEFLTYFNYEAQQDKSGLPNDRFSAERPEGSISTLTIQRTEQRDSAMYRCASSLGEGDIDNEQFFGPGTRLTVL.

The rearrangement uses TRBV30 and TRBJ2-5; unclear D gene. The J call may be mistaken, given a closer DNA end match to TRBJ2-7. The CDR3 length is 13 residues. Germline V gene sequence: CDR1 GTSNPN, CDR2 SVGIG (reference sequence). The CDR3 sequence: CAWSRQDLYEQYF. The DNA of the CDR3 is TGTGCCTGGAGTCGGCAGGATCTCTACGAGCAGTACTTC.

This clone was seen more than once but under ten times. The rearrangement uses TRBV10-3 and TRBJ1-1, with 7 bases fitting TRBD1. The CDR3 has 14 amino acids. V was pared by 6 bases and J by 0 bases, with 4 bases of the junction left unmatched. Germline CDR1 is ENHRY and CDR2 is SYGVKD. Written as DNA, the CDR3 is TGTGCCATCAGCCAGGGGGTTTTGAACACTGAAGCTTTCTTT. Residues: CAISQGVLNTEAFF.

CDR3: CASSRWWRGTDTQYF. In DNA, the CDR3 is TGCGCCAGCAGCCGCTGGTGGAGGGGCACAGATACGCAGTATTTT. The chain employs TRBV4-1 and TRBJ2-3; a weak D match, TRBD2 (6 bases). CDR3 length: 15 amino acids. Per the germline V gene, CDR1 is MGHRA and CDR2 is YSYEKL. The ends were cut back, 4 bases at V and 1 base at J, with 12 bases in the middle.

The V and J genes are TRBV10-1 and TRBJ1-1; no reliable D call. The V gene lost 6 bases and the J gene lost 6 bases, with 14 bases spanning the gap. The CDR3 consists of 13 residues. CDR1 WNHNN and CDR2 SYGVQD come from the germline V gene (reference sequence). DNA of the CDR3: TGCGCCAGCAGCCCCGGGGTCGGGCCTGAAGCTTTCTTT. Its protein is CASSPGVGPEAFF.

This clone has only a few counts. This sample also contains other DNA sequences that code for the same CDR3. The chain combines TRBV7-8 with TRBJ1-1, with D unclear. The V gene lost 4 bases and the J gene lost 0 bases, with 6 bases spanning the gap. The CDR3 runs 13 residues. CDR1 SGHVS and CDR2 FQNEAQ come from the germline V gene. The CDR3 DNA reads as TGTGCCAGCAGCTCCGTATTGAACACTGAAGCTTTCTTT. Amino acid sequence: CASSSVLNTEAFF.

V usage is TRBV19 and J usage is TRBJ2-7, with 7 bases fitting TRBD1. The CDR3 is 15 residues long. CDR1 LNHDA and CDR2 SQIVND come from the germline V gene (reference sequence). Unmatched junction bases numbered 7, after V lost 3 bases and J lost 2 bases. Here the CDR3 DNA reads TGTGCCAGTAGTATCGCAGGGGGTACCCCCTACGAGCAGTACTTC. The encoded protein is CASSIAGGTPYEQYF.

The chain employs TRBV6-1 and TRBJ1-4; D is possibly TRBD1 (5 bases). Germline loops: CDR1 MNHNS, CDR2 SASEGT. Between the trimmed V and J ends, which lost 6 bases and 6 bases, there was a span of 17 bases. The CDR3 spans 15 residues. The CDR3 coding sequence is TGTGCCAGCAGAGCGACTTCCGGGACTTATGAAAAACTGTTTTTT. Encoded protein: CASRATSGTYEKLFF.

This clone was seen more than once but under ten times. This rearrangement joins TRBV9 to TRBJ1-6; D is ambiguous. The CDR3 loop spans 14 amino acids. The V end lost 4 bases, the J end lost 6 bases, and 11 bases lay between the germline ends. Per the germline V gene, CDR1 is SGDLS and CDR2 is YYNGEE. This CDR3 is CASSPLLANSPLHF. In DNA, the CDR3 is TGTGCCAGCAGCCCCCTTTTGGCTAATTCACCCCTCCACTTT. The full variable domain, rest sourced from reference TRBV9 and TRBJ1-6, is DSGVTQTPKHLITATGQRVTLRCSPRSGDLSVYWYQQSLDQGLQFLIQYYNGEERAKGNILERFSAQQFPDLHSELNLSSLELGDSALYFCASSPLLANSPLHFGNGTRLTVT.